The 9 T cell receptor beta chains below come from one sample, sequenced in a study of blood T cell repertoires in COVID-19. Clones were read by immunoSEQ multiplex PCR, and TCRdb kept only the in-frame ones, dropping some. The sample holds 28,000 or so clones, 70% to 90% seen once. The sample taken for sequencing was peripheral blood. Receptors originate from a woman aged 80 or over with COVID-19, enrolled during active disease.

This clone has more than one count but fewer than ten. This chain connects TRBV2 to TRBJ1-1; D is possibly TRBD1 (5 bases). CDR3 length: 14 residues. Germline assignment: CDR1 SNHLY and CDR2 FYNNEI. V was trimmed by 3 bases and J by 0 bases, leaving 8 bases between them. The CDR3 protein is CASSEVRVNTEAFF. The CDR3 coding sequence is TGTGCCAGCAGTGAGGTCAGGGTGAACACTGAAGCTTTCTTT.

This clone appeared once. The chain combines TRBV7-2 with TRBJ2-3, with 7 bases fitting TRBD2. Germline loops: CDR1 SGHTA, CDR2 FQGNSA. The junction had 0 bases not matched to a gene; V was cut back by 2 bases and J by 1 base. The CDR3 sequence is 14 residues long. The CDR3 coding sequence is TGTGCCAGCAGCTTAAGCGGGGGCACAGATACGCAGTATTTT. This gives the protein CASSLSGGTDTQYF.

The chain uses TRBV5-5 and TRBJ1-3; D ambiguous. Germline lookup yields CDR1 SGHKS and CDR2 YYEKEE (reference sequence). V was shortened by 3 bases and J by 0 bases, with 16 bases between the two germline ends. The CDR3 is 17 amino acids. The CDR3 spells CASSSSPGDFSGNTIYF. CDR3 in DNA: TGTGCCAGCAGCTCCTCCCCGGGTGATTTCTCTGGAAACACCATATATTTT.

The chain employs TRBV6-5 and TRBJ2-3; TRBD1 agrees at 9 bases. CDR1 and CDR2 from the germline V gene are MNHEY and SVGAGI. The CDR3 totals 14 residues. V trimming: 8 bases; J trimming: 5 bases; junction bases outside the gene matches: 8. CDR3 sequence reads: CASARDRVGDTQYF. The CDR3 DNA follows: TGTGCCAGCGCCCGGGACAGGGTGGGAGATACGCAGTATTTT.

This chain uses TRBV5-1 with TRBJ2-3; 7 nucleotides match TRBD2. The CDR3 has 14 residues. Trimming at V came to 2 bases and at J to 1 base, leaving 1 base not matched to a gene. The germline V gene has CDR1 SGHRS and CDR2 YFSETQ. CDR3 DNA sequence: TGCGCCAGCAGCTTTGCGGGGGGCACAGATACGCAGTATTTT. Amino acid sequence: CASSFAGGTDTQYF.

The rearrangement uses TRBV4-1 and TRBJ1-1; D may be TRBD1 (5 bases). This CDR3 contains 13 residues. Between the trimmed V and J ends, which lost 0 bases and 6 bases, there was a span of 8 bases. The germline CDR1 and CDR2 sequences are MGHRA and YSYEKL. The DNA for the CDR3 is TGCGCCAGCAGCCAAGAGGGGGGTTCTGAAGCTTTCTTT. It is translated as CASSQEGGSEAFF.

The table lists this clone with a few counts. The chain employs TRBV5-1 and TRBJ1-6, with a tentative D call TRBD1 (5 bases). Germline V gene sequence: CDR1 SGHRS, CDR2 YFSETQ. The CDR3 extends over 14 amino acids. The V and J ends lost 4 bases and 11 bases respectively, with 16 bases between them. CDR3 amino acids: CASSTGEGGTPLHF. The CDR3, as DNA: TGCGCCAGCAGCACGGGGGAGGGTGGTACACCCCTCCACTTT.

The CDR3 DNA reads TGTGCCAGCAGCTTGACGGGACAGGTGGGTGGTGAGCAGTTCTTC. The encoded protein is CASSLTGQVGGEQFF. The chain employs TRBV11-3 and TRBJ2-1; 8 nucleotides agree with TRBD1. After removal of 3 bases from V and 9 bases from J, the junction contained 10 bases not matched to a gene. The CDR3 covers 15 residues. CDR1 is SGHNT, CDR2 YENEEA, per germline.

V is TRBV5-1 and J is TRBJ1-4, with a tentative D call TRBD1 (5 bases). This CDR3 contains 18 residues. Germline lookup yields CDR1 SGHRS and CDR2 YFSETQ. Trimming pared 0 bases from V and 0 bases from J, leaving 15 bases between. The CDR3 region has the DNA TGCGCCAGCAGCTTGGCCCGCAGGGCGCCCGCAACTAATGAAAAACTGTTTTTT. Its translation is CASSLARRAPATNEKLFF.